This TCR beta chain stems from a study of Ad26.COV2.S vaccination and SARS-CoV-2 variants. The method was immunoSEQ multiplex PCR; TCRdb's version includes in-frame clones alone and lacks a portion of them. The table records 240,000 or so clones, approximately 90% of them present only once. CDR1 is MNHEY, CDR2 SVGEGT, per germline. The V end was cut by 4 bases, the J end by 6 bases, with 13 bases between. This CDR3 has 15 residues. Noted treatment: roughly 18 received Ad26.COV2.S at low or high dose, single or two shots; about five received placebo; per-sample allocation not given. Following the first vaccine or placebo injection, samples were taken on day 63.

The chain employs TRBV6-2 or TRBV6-3 and TRBJ1-6; no reliable D call. The TCR was taken from a person aged 18-65 years who received the Ad26.COV2.S COVID-19 vaccine or a placebo. Specimen: peripheral blood, collected in a trial of Ad26.COV2.S vaccine versus placebo. The CDR3 sequence: CASSSAQRLNSPLHF. DNA of the CDR3: TGTGCCAGCAGTTCTGCTCAGCGGCTTAATTCACCCCTCCACTTT.